This T cell receptor (beta chain) was recovered during a study of cytomegalovirus exposure and HLA in healthy donors. This CDR3 region has 14 residues. Trimming pared 4 bases from V and 1 base from J, leaving 8 bases between. CDR1 and CDR2 (germline): LNHDA, SQIVND (reference sequence). This clone was recorded a few times. Its antigen remains unidentified. The protocol was immunoSEQ multiplex PCR, while the TCRdb copy is restricted to in-frame clones and leaves out a portion. The data show around 180,000 clones, 84% seen once. Study-wide findings and caveats: The study labeled more than 150 TCR beta chains cytomegalovirus-associated.

The V and J genes are TRBV19 and TRBJ1-5; D is possibly TRBD1 (5 bases). Source material: PBMCs. The clonotype originates from a young man in good health and CMV-seropositive. CDR3 DNA sequence: TGTGCCAGTAGTACAGGACACAGCAATCAGCCCCAGCATTTT. Translating it yields CASSTGHSNQPQHF.